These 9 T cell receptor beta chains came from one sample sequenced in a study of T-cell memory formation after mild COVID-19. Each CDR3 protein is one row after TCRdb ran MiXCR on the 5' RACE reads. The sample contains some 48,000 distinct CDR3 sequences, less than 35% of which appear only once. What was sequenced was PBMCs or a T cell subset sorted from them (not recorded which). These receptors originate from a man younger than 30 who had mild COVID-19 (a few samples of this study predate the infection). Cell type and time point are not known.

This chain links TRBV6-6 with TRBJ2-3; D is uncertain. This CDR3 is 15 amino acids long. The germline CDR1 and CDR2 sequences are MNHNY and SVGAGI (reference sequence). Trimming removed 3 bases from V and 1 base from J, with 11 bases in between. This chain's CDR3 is CASSYLLTRTDTQYF. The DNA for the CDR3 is TGTGCCAGCAGTTATCTCTTAACCCGCACAGATACGCAGTATTTT.

CDR3 sequence reads: CATSRVGGETQYF. The CDR3 DNA follows: TGTGCCACCAGCAGAGTCGGGGGGGAGACCCAGTACTTC. This chain connects TRBV15 to TRBJ2-5, with 7 nucleotides matching TRBD2. Germline V CDR1 and CDR2: LNHNV, YYDKDF (reference sequence). The CDR3 totals 13 residues. Germline trimming cut 1 base from V and 5 bases from J; bases unmatched to any gene: 1.

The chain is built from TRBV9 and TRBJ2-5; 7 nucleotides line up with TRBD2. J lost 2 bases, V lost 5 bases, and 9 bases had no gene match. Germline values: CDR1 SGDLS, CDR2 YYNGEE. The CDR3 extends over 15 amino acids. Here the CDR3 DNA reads TGTGCCAGCAGTGGACGAGGTAGCGGGCAAGAGACCCAGTACTTC. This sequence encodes CASSGRGSGQETQYF. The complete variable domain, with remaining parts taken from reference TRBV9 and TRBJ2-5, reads DSGVTQTPKHLITATGQRVTLRCSPRSGDLSVYWYQQSLDQGLQFLIQYYNGEERAKGNILERFSAQQFPDLHSELNLSSLELGDSALYFCASSGRGSGQETQYFGPGTRLLVL.

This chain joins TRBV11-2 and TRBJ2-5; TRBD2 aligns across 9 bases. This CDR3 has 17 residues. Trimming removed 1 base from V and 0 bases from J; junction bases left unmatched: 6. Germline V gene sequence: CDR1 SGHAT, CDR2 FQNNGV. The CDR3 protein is CASSLVPAGGHQETQYF. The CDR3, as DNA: TGTGCCAGCAGCTTAGTTCCGGCGGGGGGGCACCAAGAGACCCAGTACTTC.

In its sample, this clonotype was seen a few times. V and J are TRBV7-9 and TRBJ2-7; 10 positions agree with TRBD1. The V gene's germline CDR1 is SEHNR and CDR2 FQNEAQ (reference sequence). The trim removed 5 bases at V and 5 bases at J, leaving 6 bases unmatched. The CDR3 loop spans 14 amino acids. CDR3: CASSPQGQGNEQYV. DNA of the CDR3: TGTGCCAGCAGCCCCCAGGGACAGGGGAACGAGCAGTACGTC.

The CDR3 spells CASSPMGSMNTEAFF. The CDR3, as DNA: TGTGCCAGCAGCCCTATGGGGTCCATGAACACTGAAGCTTTCTTT. The chain has TRBV7-6 and TRBJ1-1; D remains unclear. CDR1 is SGHVS, CDR2 FNYEAQ, per germline. The CDR3 runs to 15 residues. V was shortened by 5 bases and J by 0 bases, with 13 bases between the two germline ends.

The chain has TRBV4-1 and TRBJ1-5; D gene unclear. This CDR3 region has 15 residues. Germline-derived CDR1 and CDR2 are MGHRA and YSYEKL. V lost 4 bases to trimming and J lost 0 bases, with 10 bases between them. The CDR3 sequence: CASSPRAISNQPQHF. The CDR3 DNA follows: TGCGCCAGCAGCCCCCGGGCAATTAGCAATCAGCCCCAGCATTTT.

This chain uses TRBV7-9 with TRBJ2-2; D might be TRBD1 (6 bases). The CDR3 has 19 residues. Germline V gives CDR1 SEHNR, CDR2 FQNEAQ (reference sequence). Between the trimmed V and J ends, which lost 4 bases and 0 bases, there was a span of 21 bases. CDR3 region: CASSSTIRRGNANTGELFF. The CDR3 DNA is TGTGCCAGCAGCTCGACGATTCGTAGGGGGAACGCGAACACCGGGGAGCTGTTTTTT.

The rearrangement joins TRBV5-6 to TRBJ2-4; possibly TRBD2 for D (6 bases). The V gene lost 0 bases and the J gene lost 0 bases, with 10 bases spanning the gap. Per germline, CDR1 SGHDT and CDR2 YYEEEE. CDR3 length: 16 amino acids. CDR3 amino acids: CASSLEGLLAKNIQYF. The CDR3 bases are TGTGCCAGCAGCTTGGAGGGACTTTTAGCCAAAAACATTCAGTACTTC. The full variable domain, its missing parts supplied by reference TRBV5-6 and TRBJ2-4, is DAGVTQSPTHLIKTRGQQVTLRCSPKSGHDTVSWYQQALGQGPQFIFQYYEEEERQRGNFPDRFSGHQFPNYSSELNVNALLLGDSALYLCASSLEGLLAKNIQYFGAGTRLSVL.